The present TCR beta chain was sequenced within a study of beta chain features in type 1 diabetes. The overall study: There were around 110 million sorted cells examined across all samples.

Worth noting for this clone: What it binds is unknown.

Of the isolated RNA, all was reverse transcribed, and so the sequenced material was expressed TCRB transcripts. Data came from immunoSEQ multiplex PCR; TCRdb stores just in-frame clones and leaves some out. The data hold about 360,000 clones, with 10% to 15% observed a single time. Whole-study results and caveats: When cDNA is sequenced, cells with high TCR expression could be over-represented.

Per donor, one heparinised blood draw averaged around 0.12 L. It was via CD45RO/CCR7/CD25/CD127/CD95/CD27 that CD4+ naive, central memory, regulatory and stem cell-like memory cells were sorted. Deletions cut 3 bases from V and 4 bases from J, with 6 bases between. The CDR3 sequence is 11 residues long. Germline lookup yields CDR1 SQVTM and CDR2 ANQGSEA. The genes are TRBV29-1 and TRBJ1-2; D not certain. The TCR originated in a man aged 18 to 29 in good health. The material sequenced was naive CD4+ T cells from blood. In DNA form, the CDR3 reads TGCAGCGTTGAGAGAGGCTATGGCTACACCTTC. This translates into CSVERGYGYTF.